This TCR beta chain came from a study of blood T cell repertoires in COVID-19. About the research overall: Acute and convalescent COVID-19 samples came from the United States, Italy and Spain.

TCRdb's copy holds only in-frame clones and misses some; the assay was immunoSEQ multiplex PCR. The sample has about 220,000 clones, roughly nine tenths seen once. Germline V gene data show CDR1 as SGHKS and CDR2 as YYEKEE (reference sequence). V shed 5 bases and J shed 2 bases, with 14 bases lying between them. The length of the CDR3 is 15 residues. The sequence was collected from a middle-aged man with acute or convalescent COVID-19. Sequencing was carried out using peripheral blood. The chain is built from TRBV5-5 and TRBJ1-3; D might be TRBD1 (5 bases). The CDR3 sequence: CASRWGPETGNTIYF. DNA for the CDR3: TGTGCCAGCAGGTGGGGCCCGGAGACTGGAAACACCATATATTTT.